The 20 T cell receptor beta chains given below trace back to one sample, sequenced in a study of blood T cell repertoires in COVID-19. Using immunoSEQ multiplex PCR, the repertoire was profiled, and TCRdb retains in-frame clones only, with some absent. The sample carries roughly 130,000 clones, roughly 80% recorded once. The specimen was peripheral blood. Receptor source: an older man with acute or convalescent COVID-19.

The chain has TRBV28 and TRBJ1-4; D is ambiguous. The CDR3 contains 13 residues. V was trimmed by 7 bases and J by 8 bases, leaving 14 bases between them. Germline V gene data show CDR1 as MDHEN and CDR2 as SYDVKM. The DNA of the CDR3 is TGTGCCAGCATTCAAGGCGGCCGGGAAAAACTGTTTTTT. Translating gives CASIQGGREKLFF.

The rearrangement joins TRBV2 to TRBJ2-2; possible D gene TRBD1, 5 bases. V was cut by 7 bases and J by 4 bases, with 13 bases left in between. Germline CDR1 reads SNHLY; CDR2 reads FYNNEI. The CDR3 is 14 amino acids. CDR3 in amino acids: CASIQGTLTGELFF. CDR3 coding DNA: TGTGCCAGCATCCAGGGTACCCTCACCGGGGAGCTGTTTTTT.

This clone showed up just once. The genes are TRBV6-1 and TRBJ1-1; TRBD1 is a possible D gene (6 bases). This CDR3 has 14 amino acids. V lost 2 bases and J 5 bases, leaving 12 bases between the germline ends. Germline CDR1 is MNHNS and CDR2 is SASEGT. In DNA, the CDR3 is TGTGCCAGCAGTGAACGGGGGGCGAAGACTGAAGCTTTCTTT. Protein: CASSERGAKTEAFF.

This chain uses TRBV6-5 with TRBJ1-5; a possible D gene is TRBD1 (6 bases). CDR1 MNHEY and CDR2 SVGAGI come from the germline V gene. There are 13 residues in the CDR3. The V and J ends lost 5 bases and 7 bases respectively, with 12 bases between them. The CDR3 region is CASSPKQGQPQHF. The DNA for the CDR3 is TGTGCCAGCAGTCCTAAACAGGGCCAGCCCCAGCATTTT.

This chain uses TRBV5-1 with TRBJ2-5; TRBD2 aligns across 10 bases. V lost 4 bases and J lost 2; bases outside the gene matches: 5. From germline, CDR1 is SGHRS and CDR2 YFSETQ. The CDR3 spans 15 residues. CDR3 sequence reads: CASSGGLADQETQYF. As DNA, the CDR3 is TGCGCCAGCAGCGGAGGACTAGCGGATCAAGAGACCCAGTACTTC.

This sequence joins TRBV3-1 (or the pseudogene TRBV3-2) and TRBJ1-3, with 7 nucleotides matching TRBD1. J was trimmed by 11 bases and V by 6 bases; bases with no gene match: 16. Germline-derived CDR1 and CDR2 are LGHDT and YNNKEL (reference sequence). The CDR3 sequence is 15 residues long. Here the CDR3 DNA reads TGTGCCAGCAGTTCTACTCGGGGACAGAGCACCGCCATATATTTT. Residues: CASSSTRGQSTAIYF.

The chain uses TRBV27 and TRBJ2-5, with 7 nucleotides matching TRBD1. CDR3 length: 16 residues. Germline CDR1 reads MNHEY; CDR2 reads SMNVEV (reference sequence). V was clipped by 5 bases and J by 5 bases; unmatched bases: 14. Here the CDR3 reads CASSKMGQRLGETQYF. CDR3 DNA sequence: TGTGCCAGCAGTAAGATGGGACAGCGGTTGGGGGAGACCCAGTACTTC.

This clone was picked up a small number of times. V usage is TRBV10-3 and J usage is TRBJ1-1; the D is unclear. V was cut by 10 bases and J by 4 bases, with 22 bases left in between. From germline, CDR1 is ENHRY and CDR2 SYGVKD. This CDR3 contains 15 residues. This chain's CDR3 is CATYSQSGLGTEAFF. The CDR3 nucleotides read TGTGCCACCTATTCCCAAAGCGGGCTGGGCACTGAAGCTTTCTTT.

Details on this clone: Distinct nucleotide sequences in the sample also encode this CDR3. The rearrangement links TRBV24-1 to TRBJ2-2, with a weak D call TRBD2 (5 bases). Germline V gene sequence: CDR1 KGHDR, CDR2 SFDVKD. The CDR3 runs 12 residues. Trimming stripped 5 bases from V and 6 bases from J, with 6 bases between. CDR3 amino acids: CATSGGPGELFF. CDR3 coding DNA: TGTGCCACCAGTGGCGGGCCCGGGGAGCTGTTTTTT.

The chain links TRBV6-1 to TRBJ1-2; D is possibly TRBD1 (6 bases). CDR3 length: 13 residues. V was clipped by 3 bases and J by 8 bases, with 13 bases between them. The V gene's germline CDR1 is MNHNS and CDR2 SASEGT. The DNA for the CDR3 is TGTGCCAGCAGTGACCACAGGGCCCGCGGCTACACCTTC. Translation gives CASSDHRARGYTF.

This rearrangement joins TRBV5-1 to TRBJ2-5, with 11 bases matching TRBD2. V dropped 6 bases and J dropped 4; count of bases not matched to a gene: 8. This CDR3 spans 15 amino acids. Germline V CDR1 and CDR2: SGHRS, YFSETQ. The CDR3 coding sequence is TGCGCCAGCACCGTAGCGGGGGGGCTGGGAGAGACCCAGTACTTC. Protein sequence: CASTVAGGLGETQYF.

The chain links TRBV3-1 (or the pseudogene TRBV3-2) to TRBJ1-1, with 8 bases fitting TRBD1. This CDR3 comprises 14 residues. Germline CDR1 is LGHDT and CDR2 is YNNKEL (reference sequence). Trimming took 2 bases from V and 4 from J; bases not matched to a gene: 3. Written as DNA, the CDR3 is TGTGCCAGCAGCCAACAGGGGGCAAGCACTGAAGCTTTCTTT. Protein product: CASSQQGASTEAFF.

This chain links TRBV2 with TRBJ1-1, with D unresolved. V gave up 6 bases and J gave up 0 bases, with 23 bases separating them. The CDR3 runs to 18 residues. In germline, CDR1 is SNHLY, CDR2 FYNNEI. The CDR3 loop reads CASRIPPREIPLNTEAFF. The CDR3 DNA reads TGTGCCAGCAGGATCCCCCCGAGGGAAATCCCTTTGAACACTGAAGCTTTCTTT.

This clone was seen a handful of times. The gene calls are TRBV5-1 and TRBJ2-7; 7 bases match TRBD1. The CDR3 consists of 16 residues. Germline V lookup: CDR1 SGHRS, CDR2 YFSETQ. The V segment lost 4 bases and the J segment 7 bases; nucleotides outside the gene matches: 17. Here the CDR3 reads CASSSRTGAGPQEQYF. The CDR3 coding sequence is TGCGCCAGCAGCAGTCGAACAGGGGCAGGGCCCCAGGAGCAGTACTTC. Variable domain in full (rest from reference TRBV5-1 and TRBJ2-7): KAGVTQTPRYLIKTRGQQVTLSCSPISGHRSVSWYQQTPGQGLQFLFEYFSETQRNKGNFPGRFSGRQFSNSRSEMNVSTLELGDSALYLCASSSRTGAGPQEQYFGPGTRLTVT.

The V and J genes are TRBV7-9 and TRBJ2-6; 9 bases are shared with TRBD1. The CDR3 totals 19 residues. After removal of 3 bases from V and 0 bases from J, the junction contained 9 bases not matched to a gene. The germline V gene has CDR1 SEHNR and CDR2 FQNEAQ (reference sequence). Here the CDR3 DNA reads TGTGCCAGCAGCTTCCTCCGGGACAGGGAACCCTCTGGGGCCAACGTCCTGACTTTC. Translation gives CASSFLRDREPSGANVLTF.

The J gene is TRBJ1-2, the V gene TRBV6-1, with D perhaps matching TRBD1 (5 bases). The germline CDR1 and CDR2 sequences are MNHNS and SASEGT. V lost 3 bases, J lost 4 bases, and 12 bases lay in between. This CDR3 is 14 amino acids long. The CDR3 loop reads CASSEGGDSYGYTF. The DNA for the CDR3 is TGTGCCAGCAGTGAGGGGGGGGATTCCTATGGCTACACCTTC.

V gene TRBV27 combines with J gene TRBJ2-2; 15 bases align to TRBD2. Germline assignment: CDR1 MNHEY and CDR2 SMNVEV (reference sequence). After removal of 6 bases from V and 7 bases from J, the junction contained 18 bases not matched to a gene. The CDR3 is made up of 20 amino acids. CDR3 residues: CASSVGQGTSGGLYVGELFF. As DNA, the CDR3 is TGTGCCAGCAGCGTGGGACAGGGGACTAGCGGGGGGTTATATGTCGGGGAGCTGTTTTTT.

This chain uses TRBV5-1 with TRBJ1-4, with D perhaps matching TRBD1 (6 bases). The length of the CDR3 is 15 residues. Germline V gene lookup returns CDR1 SGHRS and CDR2 YFSETQ. V lost 4 bases to trimming and J lost 3 bases, with 13 bases between them. CDR3 sequence (DNA): TGCGCCAGCAGCGGAACAGGGTTGTCTAATGAAAAACTGTTTTTT. Translated: CASSGTGLSNEKLFF.

The chain joins TRBV5-8 to TRBJ2-1; the D gene is possibly TRBD1 (5 bases). The CDR3 consists of 14 residues. Looked up from germline, CDR1 is SGHTS and CDR2 is YDEGEE. The V and J ends lost 2 bases and 3 bases respectively, with 9 bases between them. CDR3 sequence: CASSLVDSYNEQFF. DNA for the CDR3: TGTGCCAGCAGCTTAGTCGACAGCTACAATGAGCAGTTCTTC.

The gene calls are TRBV18 and TRBJ1-1; maybe TRBD1 (6 bases). V was cut by 1 base and J by 3 bases, with 9 bases left in between. This CDR3 is 14 amino acids long. Germline V gives CDR1 KGHSH, CDR2 LQKENI. The CDR3 sequence is CASSPLGADTEAFF. In nucleotides, the CDR3 is TGTGCCAGCTCACCACTGGGGGCGGACACTGAAGCTTTCTTT.